This record concerns one T cell receptor beta chain sequence. This sample stems from a study of shared clonotypes between healthy human individuals. Measured with immunoSEQ multiplex PCR; TCRdb has only the in-frame clones, and not every one. The table lists fewer than 1.8 million clones, approximately 98.5% of them singletons. Trimming at V came to 0 bases and at J to 0 bases, leaving 5 bases not matched to a gene. The CDR3 totals 17 residues. The germline V gene encodes CDR1 SGHRS and CDR2 YFSETQ. This TCR was recovered from a man aged 30-40 years in good health. The rearrangement joins TRBV5-1 to TRBJ2-3, with 9 bases matching TRBD2. The specimen sequenced was naive CD4+ T cells sorted from blood. Subset: CD45RA+ positively selected. CDR3 nucleotide sequence: TGCGCCAGCAGCTTGGGCACTAGCGGGTCTAGCACAGATACGCAGTATTTT. This gives the protein CASSLGTSGSSTDTQYF.